Below are 10 T cell receptor beta chains sequenced from a single sample in a study of blood T cell repertoires in COVID-19. The data were produced by immunoSEQ multiplex PCR, yet TCRdb's version contains in-frame clones alone and is incomplete. The sample records about 500,000 clones, 89% being singletons. Sequencing was done on a sample of peripheral blood. The receptors stem from a man aged 18 to 35 with COVID-19, enrolled during active disease.

The chain is built from TRBV5-6 and TRBJ2-3, with D tentatively TRBD2 (6 bases). Germline V gene data show CDR1 as SGHDT and CDR2 as YYEEEE. V was cut by 3 bases and J by 2 bases, with 16 bases left in between. CDR3 length equals 16 residues. In DNA, the CDR3 is TGTGCCAGCAGCTACCTCCCGGGACTGAACACAGATACGCAGTATTTT. Protein: CASSYLPGLNTDTQYF.

The V and J genes are TRBV29-1 and TRBJ2-2; the D is unclear. Trimming left V 5 bases short and J 5 bases short, with 6 bases between. The CDR3 runs to 11 residues. Germline values: CDR1 SQVTM, CDR2 ANQGSEA. The CDR3 spells CSVQFTGELFF. As DNA, the CDR3 is TGCAGCGTTCAGTTTACCGGGGAGCTGTTTTTT.

The rearrangement uses TRBV5-1 and TRBJ2-3; 12 bases are shared with TRBD2. This CDR3 is built from 16 residues. The J segment lost 5 bases and the V segment lost 0 bases, leaving 4 bases of the junction unmatched. From germline, CDR1 is SGHRS and CDR2 YFSETQ. CDR3 sequence (DNA): TGCGCCAGCAGCTTGGGCCTAGCGGGGGGGCAAGATACGCAGTATTTT. As protein: CASSLGLAGGQDTQYF.

This chain connects TRBV7-8 to TRBJ1-3; D is unresolved. The CDR3 totals 12 residues. Germline values: CDR1 SGHVS, CDR2 FQNEAQ. Trimming shortened V by 2 bases and J by 4 bases, and 3 bases separated the two germline ends. The CDR3 loop is CASSLQGNTIYF. The CDR3, as DNA: TGTGCCAGCAGCTTACAGGGAAACACCATATATTTT.

The CDR3 DNA follows: TGTGCCAGTAGCGAAGTAGCGGGGACTTCCACAGATACGCAGTATTTT. The encoded protein is CASSEVAGTSTDTQYF. This chain connects TRBV19 to TRBJ2-3, with TRBD2 identical over 8 bases. The V and J ends lost 6 bases and 2 bases, in that order; junction bases with no gene match: 10. The CDR3 runs 16 residues. The V gene's germline CDR1 is LNHDA and CDR2 SQIVND (reference sequence). The whole variable domain, remainder taken from reference TRBV19 and TRBJ2-3, is DGGITQSPKYLFRKEGQNVTLSCEQNLNHDAMYWYRQDPGQGLRLIYYSQIVNDFQKGDIAEGYSVSREKKESFPLTVTSAQKNPTAFYLCASSEVAGTSTDTQYFGPGTRLTVL.

In its sample, this clone was seen a few times. Other DNA sequences from this sample encode an identical CDR3 as well. V and J are TRBV6-5 and TRBJ2-1, with D maybe TRBD2 (7 bases). There are 15 residues in the CDR3. CDR1 is MNHEY, CDR2 SVGAGI, per germline. V shed 0 bases and J shed 6 bases, with 12 bases lying between them. The DNA for the CDR3 is TGTGCCAGCAGTTACTCTCGGAGGGGGGGCAATGAGCAGTTCTTC. Protein product: CASSYSRRGGNEQFF.

The chain couples TRBV12-3 or TRBV12-4 to TRBJ2-7; 7 nucleotides match TRBD1. There are 12 residues in the CDR3. Trimming removed 1 base from V and 11 bases from J; junction bases left unmatched: 5. The CDR3, as DNA: TGTGCCAGCAGTTTAGGGGGACAGCCTAAGTACTTC. It is translated as CASSLGGQPKYF.

This chain connects TRBV2 to TRBJ2-5; 8 bases line up with TRBD1. The V gene end was trimmed by 8 bases and the J gene end by 2 bases; junction bases not matched to a gene: 7. This CDR3 is 14 amino acids long. CDR1 is SNHLY and CDR2 is FYNNEI in the germline V gene. The CDR3 loop is CASRTGKTQETQYF. The CDR3, as DNA: TGTGCCAGCCGGACAGGGAAAACGCAAGAGACCCAGTACTTC.

In this sample, this clone turned up once. V is TRBV5-8 and J is TRBJ1-5, with TRBD1 identical over 7 bases. CDR3 length equals 15 residues. J gave up 6 bases and V 4 bases, and 10 bases lay outside the gene matches. The germline gives CDR1 SGHTS, CDR2 YDEGEE. The CDR3 nucleotides are TGTGCCAGCAGCCCGAGGACAGGACGGGGTCAGCCCCAGCATTTT. Its protein product is CASSPRTGRGQPQHF.

This clone was seen only once. The V call is TRBV14, the J call TRBJ1-3; D unresolved. The CDR3 runs to 16 residues. Germline CDR1 SGHDN, CDR2 FVKESK. Deletions cut 0 bases from V and 2 bases from J, with 11 bases between. In DNA form, the CDR3 reads TGTGCCAGCAGCCAAGAAGCAGGAATCCCTGGAAACACCATATATTTT. It translates to CASSQEAGIPGNTIYF.